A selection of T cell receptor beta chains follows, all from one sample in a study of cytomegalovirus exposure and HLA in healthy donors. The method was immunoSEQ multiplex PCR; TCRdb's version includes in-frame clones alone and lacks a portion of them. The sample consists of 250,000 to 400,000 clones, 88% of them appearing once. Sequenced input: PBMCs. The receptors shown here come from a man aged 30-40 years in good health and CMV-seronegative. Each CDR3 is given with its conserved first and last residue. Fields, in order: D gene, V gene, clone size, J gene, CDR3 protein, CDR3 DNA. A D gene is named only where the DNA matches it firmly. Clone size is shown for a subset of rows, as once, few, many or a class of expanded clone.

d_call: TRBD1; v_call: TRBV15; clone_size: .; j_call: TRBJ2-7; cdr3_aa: CATSRVGQGIYEQYF; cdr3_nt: TGTGCCACCAGCAGAGTGGGACAGGGGATCTACGAGCAGTACTTC
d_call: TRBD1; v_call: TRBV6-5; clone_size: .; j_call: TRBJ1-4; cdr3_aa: CASRGQGRSEKLFF; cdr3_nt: TGTGCCAGCAGGGGACAGGGGAGAAGTGAAAAACTGTTTTTT
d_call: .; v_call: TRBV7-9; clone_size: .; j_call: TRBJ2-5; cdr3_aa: CASSLPILGRGGEETQYF; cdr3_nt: TGTGCCAGCAGCCTGCCGATATTGGGGCGCGGAGGGGAAGAGACCCAGTACTTC
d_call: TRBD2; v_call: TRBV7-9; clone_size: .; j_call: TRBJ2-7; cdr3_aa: CASSSAGVQYF; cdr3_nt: TGTGCCAGCAGCTCGGCGGGGGTGCAGTACTTC
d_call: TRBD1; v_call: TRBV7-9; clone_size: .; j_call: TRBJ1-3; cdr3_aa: CASSTGTGGNTIYF; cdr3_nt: TGTGCCAGCAGTACCGGGACAGGTGGAAACACCATATATTTT
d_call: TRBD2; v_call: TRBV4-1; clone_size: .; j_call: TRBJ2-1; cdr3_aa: CASSQDGGGANIYNEQFF; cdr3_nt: TGCGCCAGCAGCCAAGATGGCGGGGGGGCGAATATCTACAATGAGCAGTTCTTC
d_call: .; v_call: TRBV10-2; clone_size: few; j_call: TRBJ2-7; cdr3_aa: CASSPVLEQSYEQYF; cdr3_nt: TGCGCCAGCAGTCCCGTCTTGGAGCAATCCTACGAGCAGTACTTC
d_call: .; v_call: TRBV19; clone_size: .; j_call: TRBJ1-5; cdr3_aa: CAIRGGMNQPQHF; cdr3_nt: TGTGCCATTAGAGGGGGAATGAATCAGCCCCAGCATTTT
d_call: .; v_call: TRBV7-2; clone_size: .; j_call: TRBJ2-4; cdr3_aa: CASSSTLEGNIQYF; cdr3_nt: TGTGCCAGCAGCTCTACCTTGGAGGGAAACATTCAGTACTTC
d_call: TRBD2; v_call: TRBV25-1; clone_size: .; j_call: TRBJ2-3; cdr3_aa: CASSDGRVRNTQYF; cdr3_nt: TGTGCCAGCAGTGACGGGAGGGTCCGGAATACGCAGTATTTT
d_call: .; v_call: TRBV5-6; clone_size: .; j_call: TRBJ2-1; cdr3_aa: CASSLTNLVPFF; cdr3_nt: TGTGCCAGCAGCTTGACTAACTTGGTGCCGTTCTTC
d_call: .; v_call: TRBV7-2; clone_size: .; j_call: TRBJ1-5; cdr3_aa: CASSLYDSYQPQHF; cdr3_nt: TGTGCCAGCAGCTTATACGACAGCTATCAGCCCCAGCATTTT
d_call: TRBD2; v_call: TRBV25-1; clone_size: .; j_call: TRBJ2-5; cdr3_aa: CASSAGGTRWKETQYF; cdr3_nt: TGTGCCAGCAGTGCCGGGGGGACTAGGTGGAAAGAGACCCAGTACTTC
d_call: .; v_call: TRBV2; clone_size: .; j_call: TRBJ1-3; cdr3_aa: CASSDFLGGIAGNTIYF; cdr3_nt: TGTGCCAGCAGTGACTTTTTGGGAGGGATCGCTGGAAACACCATATATTTT
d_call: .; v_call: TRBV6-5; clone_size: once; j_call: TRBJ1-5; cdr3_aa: CASSYRENQPQHF; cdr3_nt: TGTGCCAGCAGTTACAGAGAAAATCAGCCCCAGCATTTT
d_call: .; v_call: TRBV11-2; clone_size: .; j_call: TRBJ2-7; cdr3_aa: CASSMTLDRVAGEQYF; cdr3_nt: TGTGCCAGCAGCATGACCTTGGACAGGGTAGCGGGCGAGCAGTACTTC
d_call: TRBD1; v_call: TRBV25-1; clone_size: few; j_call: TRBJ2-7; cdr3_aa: CASSELPLGQGSYEQYF; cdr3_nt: TGTGCCAGCAGTGAACTACCCCTCGGACAGGGGTCTTACGAGCAGTACTTC
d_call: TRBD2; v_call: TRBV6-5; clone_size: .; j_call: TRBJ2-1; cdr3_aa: CASSSTTLAGEQFF; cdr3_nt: TGTGCCAGCAGCTCCACCACCCTAGCGGGCGAGCAGTTCTTC
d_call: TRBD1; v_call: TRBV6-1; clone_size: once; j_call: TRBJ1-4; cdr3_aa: CASRDRVGNEKLFF; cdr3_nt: TGTGCCAGCAGAGACAGGGTAGGCAATGAAAAACTGTTTTTT
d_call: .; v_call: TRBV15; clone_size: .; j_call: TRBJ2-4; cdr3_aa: CATSRDREVSILAKNIQYF; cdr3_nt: TGTGCCACCAGCAGAGATCGAGAAGTTTCTATCTTAGCCAAAAACATTCAGTACTTC
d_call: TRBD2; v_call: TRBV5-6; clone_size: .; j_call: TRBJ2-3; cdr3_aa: CASSWGTSGGTDTQYF; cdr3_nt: TGTGCCAGCAGCTGGGGGACTAGCGGGGGCACAGATACGCAGTATTTT
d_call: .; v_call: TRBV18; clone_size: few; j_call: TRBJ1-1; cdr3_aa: CASGRNTEAFF; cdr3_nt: TGTGCCAGCGGCAGGAACACTGAAGCTTTCTTT
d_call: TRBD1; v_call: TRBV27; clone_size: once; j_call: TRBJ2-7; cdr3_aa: CASSAPGQGVYEQYF; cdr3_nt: TGTGCCAGCAGTGCCCCGGGACAGGGGGTCTACGAGCAGTACTTC
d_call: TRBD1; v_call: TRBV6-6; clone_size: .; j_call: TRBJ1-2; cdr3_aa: CASRSMGQGVNYGYTF; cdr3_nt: TGTGCCAGCAGATCAATGGGGCAGGGGGTTAACTATGGCTACACCTTC
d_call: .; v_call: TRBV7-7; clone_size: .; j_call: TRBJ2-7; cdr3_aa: CASSVHYGYEQYF; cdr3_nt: TGTGCCAGCAGCGTGCATTACGGCTACGAGCAGTACTTC
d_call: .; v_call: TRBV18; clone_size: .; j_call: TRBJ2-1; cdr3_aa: CASSQLNEQFF; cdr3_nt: TGTGCCAGCTCGCAGTTAAATGAGCAGTTCTTC
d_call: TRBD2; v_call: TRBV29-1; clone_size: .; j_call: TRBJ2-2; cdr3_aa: CSVVSSGGGELFF; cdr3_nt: TGCAGCGTTGTGTCTAGCGGGGGTGGGGAGCTGTTTTTT
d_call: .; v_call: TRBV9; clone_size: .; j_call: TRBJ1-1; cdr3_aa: CASSQGELLNTEAFF; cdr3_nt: TGTGCCAGCAGTCAAGGGGAACTCCTGAACACTGAAGCTTTCTTT
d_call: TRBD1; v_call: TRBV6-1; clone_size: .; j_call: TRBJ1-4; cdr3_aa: CASSGRQGVNEKLFF; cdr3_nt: TGTGCCAGCAGTGGAAGACAGGGGGTTAATGAAAAACTGTTTTTT
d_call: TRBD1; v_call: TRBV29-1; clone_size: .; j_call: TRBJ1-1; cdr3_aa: CSVEDRGRTEAFF; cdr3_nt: TGCAGCGTTGAAGACAGGGGGCGAACTGAAGCTTTCTTT
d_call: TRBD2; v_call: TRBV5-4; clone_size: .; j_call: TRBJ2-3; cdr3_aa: CASSSGLAFTDTQYF; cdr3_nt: TGTGCCAGCAGCTCGGGACTAGCTTTCACAGATACGCAGTATTTT
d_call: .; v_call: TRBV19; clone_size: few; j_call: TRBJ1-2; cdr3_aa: CASSIRGNYGYTF; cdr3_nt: TGTGCCAGTAGTATCCGGGGTAACTATGGCTACACCTTC
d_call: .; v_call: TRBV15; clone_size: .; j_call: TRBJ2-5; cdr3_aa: CATSRDDRGIQETQYF; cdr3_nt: TGTGCCACCAGCAGAGATGATCGCGGGATCCAAGAGACCCAGTACTTC
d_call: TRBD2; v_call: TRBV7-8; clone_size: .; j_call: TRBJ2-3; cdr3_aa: CASSSYTGGLTDTQYF; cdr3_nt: TGTGCCAGCAGCTCATACACGGGGGGGCTTACAGATACGCAGTATTTT
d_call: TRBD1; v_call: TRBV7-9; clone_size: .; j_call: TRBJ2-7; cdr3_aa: CASSFPKVGQGHEQYF; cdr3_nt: TGTGCCAGCAGCTTCCCGAAAGTGGGACAGGGCCACGAGCAGTACTTC
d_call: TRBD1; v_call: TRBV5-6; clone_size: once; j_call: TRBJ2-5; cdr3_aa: CASSSGGQETQYF; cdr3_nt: TGTGCCAGCAGCTCAGGGGGTCAAGAGACCCAGTACTTC
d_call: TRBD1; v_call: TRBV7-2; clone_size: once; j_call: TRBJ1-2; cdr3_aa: CASSQMTGDGYTF; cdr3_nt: TGTGCCAGCAGCCAAATGACAGGGGATGGCTACACCTTC
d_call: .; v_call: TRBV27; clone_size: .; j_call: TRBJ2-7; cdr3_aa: CASSVTGGYEQYF; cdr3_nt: TGTGCCAGCAGTGTAACCGGGGGCTACGAGCAGTACTTC
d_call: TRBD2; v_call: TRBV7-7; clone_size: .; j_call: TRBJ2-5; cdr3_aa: CASSFPGPGGAETQYF; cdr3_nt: TGTGCCAGCAGCTTTCCCGGGCCGGGGGGGGCAGAGACCCAGTACTTC
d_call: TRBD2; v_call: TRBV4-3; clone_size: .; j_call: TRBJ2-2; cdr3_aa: CASSQDSSGGAAGWTGELFF; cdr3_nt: TGCGCCAGCAGCCAAGATTCTAGCGGGGGGGCCGCAGGTTGGACCGGGGAGCTGTTTTTT
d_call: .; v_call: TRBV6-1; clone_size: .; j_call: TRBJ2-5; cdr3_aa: CASRQVVQQETQYF; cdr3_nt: TGTGCCAGCAGACAGGTCGTACAACAAGAGACCCAGTACTTC
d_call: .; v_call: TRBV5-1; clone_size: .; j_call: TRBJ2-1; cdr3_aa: CASSLSSTRLSYNEQFF; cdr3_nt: TGCGCCAGCAGCTTGTCCTCTACTAGACTTTCCTACAATGAGCAGTTCTTC
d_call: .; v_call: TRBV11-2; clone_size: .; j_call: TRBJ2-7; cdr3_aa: CASSFPELYPYEQYF; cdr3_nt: TGTGCCAGCAGCTTTCCTGAGCTATACCCCTACGAGCAGTACTTC
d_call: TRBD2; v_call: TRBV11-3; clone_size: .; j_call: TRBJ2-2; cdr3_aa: CASSLGTSGWNTGELFF; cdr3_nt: TGTGCCAGCAGCTTAGGGACTAGCGGGTGGAACACCGGGGAGCTGTTTTTT
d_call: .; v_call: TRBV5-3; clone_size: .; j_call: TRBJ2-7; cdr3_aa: CARSCETGNEQYF; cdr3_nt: TGTGCCAGAAGCTGCGAAACAGGGAACGAGCAGTACTTC
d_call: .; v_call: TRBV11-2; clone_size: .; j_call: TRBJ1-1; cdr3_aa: CASSLSVAGSVGLNTEAFF; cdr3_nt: TGTGCCAGCAGCTTATCGGTAGCCGGCAGCGTGGGGCTTAACACTGAAGCTTTCTTT
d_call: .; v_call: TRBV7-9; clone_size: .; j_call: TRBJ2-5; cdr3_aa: CASSFVAGIETQYF; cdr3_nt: TGTGCCAGCAGCTTCGTTGCGGGGATAGAGACCCAGTACTTC